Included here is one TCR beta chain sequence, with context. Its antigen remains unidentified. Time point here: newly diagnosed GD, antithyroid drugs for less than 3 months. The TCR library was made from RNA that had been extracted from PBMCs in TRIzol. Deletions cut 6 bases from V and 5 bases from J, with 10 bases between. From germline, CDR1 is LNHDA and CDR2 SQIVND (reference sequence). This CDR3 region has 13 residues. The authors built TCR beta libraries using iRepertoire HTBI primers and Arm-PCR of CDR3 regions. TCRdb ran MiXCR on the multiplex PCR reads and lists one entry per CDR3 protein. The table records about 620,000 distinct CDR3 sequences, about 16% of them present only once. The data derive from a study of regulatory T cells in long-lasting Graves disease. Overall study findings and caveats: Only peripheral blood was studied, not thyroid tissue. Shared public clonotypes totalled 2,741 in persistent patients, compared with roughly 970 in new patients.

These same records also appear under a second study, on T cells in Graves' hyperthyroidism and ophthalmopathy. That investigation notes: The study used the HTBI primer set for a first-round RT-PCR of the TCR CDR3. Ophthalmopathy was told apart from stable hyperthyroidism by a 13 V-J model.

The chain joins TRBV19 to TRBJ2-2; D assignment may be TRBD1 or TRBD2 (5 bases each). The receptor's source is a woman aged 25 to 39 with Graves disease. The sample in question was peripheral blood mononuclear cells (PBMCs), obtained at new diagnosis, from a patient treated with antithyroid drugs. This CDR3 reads CASSFWGTGELFF. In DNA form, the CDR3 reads TGTGCCAGTAGCTTCTGGGGGACCGGGGAGCTGTTTTTT.